The 29 T cell receptor beta chains in this list originate from one sample, sequenced in a study of cytomegalovirus exposure and HLA in healthy donors. A multiplex PCR was run with 60 Vbeta primers and 13 Jbeta primers. Libraries were prepared by immunoSEQ multiplex PCR; TCRdb keeps only in-frame clonotypes and omits some of them. Of around 67,000 clones in the sample, 55% to 70% are singletons; the top ten hold about 2.9%. Sequencing was done on a sample of PBMCs. The receptor source for this set is a woman between 45 and 60 years old in good health and CMV-seronegative.

This chain joins TRBV5-1 and TRBJ1-5, with 8 bases matching TRBD1. The CDR3 is made up of 16 amino acids. Germline lookup yields CDR1 SGHRS and CDR2 YFSETQ. With V trimmed by 0 bases and J by 2 bases, 4 bases remained unmatched. CDR3: CASSLGTGYGNQPQHF. CDR3 DNA: TGCGCCAGCAGCTTGGGGACAGGGTACGGCAATCAGCCCCAGCATTTT.

The chain recombines TRBV21-1 with TRBJ1-5; the table's D call, TRBD1, has no DNA check behind it. TRBV21-1 counts as a pseudogene. The CDR3 loop spans 16 amino acids. CDR3 region: CASSKVGRGGNQPQHF. DNA for the CDR3: TGTGCCAGCAGCAAAGTTGGCAGGGGAGGCAATCAGCCCCAGCATTTT.

This clone appeared a few times. V and J are TRBV6-5 and TRBJ1-5, with 7 bases identical to TRBD1. The ends lost 7 bases at V and 4 bases at J; junction bases unmatched: 4. This CDR3 is 13 amino acids long. Per germline, CDR1 MNHEY and CDR2 SVGAGI. DNA for the CDR3: TGTGCCAGCAAATCAGGGGGGAATCAGCCCCAGCATTTT. It is translated as CASKSGGNQPQHF.

The chain has TRBV10-3 and TRBJ2-7; 9 nucleotides match TRBD2. The germline V gene encodes CDR1 ENHRY and CDR2 SYGVKD. The CDR3 is 15 amino acids. After removal of 4 bases from V and 5 bases from J, the junction contained 9 bases not matched to a gene. The CDR3, as DNA: TGTGCCATCAGTGGGGGGTCGACTAGCGGCGACGAGCAGTACTTC. Its translation: CAISGGSTSGDEQYF.

This clone was picked up a small number of times. V gene TRBV28 combines with J gene TRBJ1-1; 8 bases line up with TRBD1. Germline V CDR1 and CDR2: MDHEN, SYDVKM. This CDR3 is built from 16 residues. J gave up 3 bases and V 2 bases, and 8 bases lay outside the gene matches. This CDR3 is CASSLPTGALDTEAFF. In DNA, the CDR3 is TGTGCCAGCAGTTTACCGACAGGGGCGCTGGACACTGAAGCTTTCTTT.

The count of this clone is one. V usage is TRBV14 and J usage is TRBJ1-5, with D maybe TRBD1 (6 bases). The CDR3 spans 15 residues. The V gene's germline CDR1 is SGHDN and CDR2 FVKESK. V lost 2 bases and J 7 bases, leaving 15 bases between the germline ends. The CDR3 nucleotides are TGTGCCAGCAGCCAATACAGGGTGTTGGCGCAGCCCCAGCATTTT. Translated: CASSQYRVLAQPQHF.

The chain recombines TRBV7-4 with TRBJ2-7, with TRBD2 identical over 13 bases. With 4 bases clipped from V and 3 bases from J, the junction kept 12 bases outside the gene matches. Germline CDR1 reads SGHVT; CDR2 reads SQSDAQ. CDR3 length equals 18 residues. Here the CDR3 DNA reads TGTGCCAGCAGCTCCCGGACTAGCGGGAGAGATCCCGACTACGAGCAGTACTTC. Protein sequence: CASSSRTSGRDPDYEQYF.

The CDR3: CASRSGTGGSFQEAFF. CDR3 DNA: TGCGCCAGCAGATCCGGGACAGGGGGAAGTTTTCAGGAAGCTTTCTTT. V gene TRBV5-1 combines with J gene TRBJ1-1; the match to TRBD1 covers 11 bases. V gave up 5 bases and J gave up 8 bases; unmatched junction bases: 14. There are 16 residues in the CDR3. CDR1 and CDR2 from the germline V gene are SGHRS and YFSETQ.

V gene TRBV6-1 combines with J gene TRBJ1-1; no firm D call. V was shortened by 3 bases and J by 0 bases, with 17 bases between the two germline ends. The germline V gene encodes CDR1 MNHNS and CDR2 SASEGT. The length of the CDR3 is 17 residues. The CDR3 bases are TGTGCCAGCAGTGAGATCGGGTTGAGGCTAATGAACACTGAAGCTTTCTTT. It encodes CASSEIGLRLMNTEAFF.

The chain is built from TRBV5-1 and TRBJ2-1, with 7 bases lining up with TRBD1. Germline V gene lookup returns CDR1 SGHRS and CDR2 YFSETQ. This CDR3 is built from 16 residues. V trimming: 0 bases; J trimming: 7 bases; junction bases outside the gene matches: 10. The CDR3 reads CASSLGPGGTANEQFF. The DNA of the CDR3 is TGCGCCAGCAGCTTGGGCCCCGGTGGGACAGCTAATGAGCAGTTCTTC.

This chain links TRBV6-5 with TRBJ1-1; D remains ambiguous. Trimming removed 0 bases from V and 0 bases from J, with 8 bases in between. Per the germline V gene, CDR1 is MNHEY and CDR2 is SVGAGI. CDR3 size: 15 residues. The CDR3 is CASSYSNRMNTEAFF. The CDR3 DNA reads as TGTGCCAGCAGTTACTCTAACAGAATGAACACTGAAGCTTTCTTT.

This chain links TRBV2 with TRBJ2-5; 11 positions match TRBD1. The J segment lost 2 bases and the V segment lost 4 bases, leaving 9 bases of the junction unmatched. The CDR3 runs 17 residues. CDR1 and CDR2 (germline): SNHLY, FYNNEI. CDR3 residues: CASSGPKGDRGQETQYF. Here the CDR3 DNA reads TGTGCCAGCAGTGGCCCTAAGGGGGACAGGGGGCAAGAGACCCAGTACTTC.

The chain couples TRBV11-3 to TRBJ2-5; 8 nucleotides line up with TRBD1. V dropped 5 bases and J dropped 0; count of bases not matched to a gene: 11. The CDR3 runs 17 residues. Germline CDR1 and CDR2: SGHNT and YENEEA. CDR3 amino acids: CASSARQGSLYQETQYF. CDR3 bases: TGTGCCAGCAGCGCACGACAGGGGTCCTTGTACCAAGAGACCCAGTACTTC.

V is TRBV10-3 and J is TRBJ1-1; D possibly corresponds to TRBD1 (5 bases). CDR3 length: 17 amino acids. V lost 6 bases, J lost 1 base, and 21 bases lay in between. Germline-derived CDR1 and CDR2 are ENHRY and SYGVKD. The DNA for the CDR3 is TGTGCCATCAGGCCCCACCGGGGGGAGCCAAAGAACACTGAAGCTTTCTTT. Translation: CAIRPHRGEPKNTEAFF.

The rearrangement links TRBV7-2 to TRBJ1-5; TRBD1 matches 7 bases. The CDR3 contains 15 residues. The junction had 9 bases not matched to a gene; V was cut back by 5 bases and J by 5 bases. Germline V gives CDR1 SGHTA, CDR2 FQGNSA. CDR3 DNA: TGTGCCAGCAGCCGCGGGACAGCTGAGGATCAGCCCCAGCATTTT. Translated: CASSRGTAEDQPQHF.

In this sample, this clone turned up a few times. The chain carries TRBV2 and TRBJ2-3; 11 nucleotides line up with TRBD2. Trimming removed 10 bases from V and 3 bases from J; junction bases left unmatched: 9. The CDR3 length is 15 residues. The germline gives CDR1 SNHLY, CDR2 FYNNEI. In nucleotides, the CDR3 is TGTGCCACCATCAAATGGACTAGCGGGACAGATACGCAGTATTTT. Encoded protein: CATIKWTSGTDTQYF.

The V gene is TRBV7-3, the J gene TRBJ1-1; D possibly corresponds to TRBD1 (6 bases). CDR3 length equals 14 residues. The V gene lost 6 bases and the J gene lost 7 bases, with 18 bases spanning the gap. Per the germline V gene, CDR1 is SGHTA and CDR2 is FQGTGA. The CDR3 spells CASRPTQGSSEAFF. CDR3 sequence (DNA): TGTGCCAGCAGACCAACACAGGGATCGAGTGAAGCTTTCTTT.

V and J are TRBV5-1 and TRBJ2-2; 9 nucleotides align to TRBD1. The junction had 8 bases not matched to a gene; V was cut back by 1 base and J by 4 bases. CDR3 length: 17 amino acids. Per the germline V gene, CDR1 is SGHRS and CDR2 is YFSETQ. CDR3 DNA: TGCGCCAGCAGCTTGTGGGCGGGACAGGGAGCCACCGGGGAGCTGTTTTTT. Translated, it gives CASSLWAGQGATGELFF.

The genes are TRBV6-1 and TRBJ1-1, with TRBD1 identical over 8 bases. The CDR3 is 14 amino acids. The germline gives CDR1 MNHNS, CDR2 SASEGT. CDR3 in amino acids: CVILNRGRGTEAFF. The CDR3 bases are TGTGTCATCCTCAACAGGGGGAGGGGCACTGAAGCTTTCTTT.

The chain recombines TRBV5-1 with TRBJ2-1; 7 positions agree with TRBD1. This CDR3 has 15 residues. After removal of 0 bases from V and 7 bases from J, the junction contained 7 bases not matched to a gene. Germline assignment: CDR1 SGHRS and CDR2 YFSETQ. The chain's CDR3 is CASSLARGSGNEQFF. The CDR3 DNA reads TGCGCCAGCAGCTTGGCCAGGGGGAGCGGTAATGAGCAGTTCTTC.

This sequence joins TRBV6-5 and TRBJ2-5; D might be TRBD2 (6 bases). V was cut by 3 bases and J by 5 bases, with 13 bases left in between. The germline V gene has CDR1 MNHEY and CDR2 SVGAGI. The CDR3 is 14 residues long. CDR3 loop: CASSYLYSGETQYF. DNA of the CDR3: TGTGCCAGCAGTTATCTTTACAGCGGGGAGACCCAGTACTTC.

The chain has TRBV5-1 and TRBJ1-4, with D perhaps TRBD1 (5 bases). The CDR3 runs to 17 residues. Trimming removed 4 bases at V and 3 bases at J, with 19 bases between. The germline V gene has CDR1 SGHRS and CDR2 YFSETQ. This chain's CDR3 is CASSHRAGTDSNEKLFF. Here the CDR3 DNA reads TGCGCCAGCAGCCATCGGGCGGGGACGGACTCTAATGAAAAACTGTTTTTT.

This chain joins TRBV2 and TRBJ2-7, with 7 bases that match TRBD1. The CDR3 has 16 residues. Looked up from germline, CDR1 is SNHLY and CDR2 is FYNNEI. The junction had 9 bases not matched to a gene; V was cut back by 4 bases and J by 0 bases. The CDR3 nucleotides read TGTGCCAGCAGTGGAACCGGGACAGATTTCTCCTACGAGCAGTACTTC. The encoded protein is CASSGTGTDFSYEQYF.

V gene TRBV29-1 combines with J gene TRBJ2-3; TRBD1 might be the D (5 bases). Germline CDR1 and CDR2: SQVTM and ANQGSEA. V dropped 1 base and J dropped 3 bases, with 11 bases sitting between them. The CDR3 is 14 residues long. The CDR3 sequence is CSVEGTSLTDTQYF. CDR3 bases: TGCAGCGTTGAAGGGACAAGCCTTACAGATACGCAGTATTTT.

The rearrangement links TRBV5-1 to TRBJ2-6; TRBD2 might be the D (6 bases). V was shortened by 7 bases and J by 4 bases, with 18 bases between the two germline ends. The CDR3 contains 16 residues. Germline CDR1 reads SGHRS; CDR2 reads YFSETQ. CDR3 DNA sequence: TGCGCCAGCGGGGGGATAGTTGGATCCGGGGCCAACGTCCTGACTTTC. It yields the protein CASGGIVGSGANVLTF.

V and J are TRBV21-1 and TRBJ2-3; the D call TRBD1 from the table was never checked on the DNA. TRBV21-1 is a recognized pseudogene. The CDR3 loop spans 17 amino acids. CDR3 residues: CASSKGADRKGTDTQYF. CDR3 coding DNA: TGTGCCAGCAGCAAAGGGGCCGATCGGAAGGGGACAGATACGCAGTATTTT.

In DNA, the CDR3 is TGTGCCACCAGCAGACCCGGGCAGGGGGGTCAAGAGACCCAGTACTTC. It is translated as CATSRPGQGGQETQYF. The rearrangement uses TRBV15 and TRBJ2-5; D is perhaps TRBD1 (7 bases). Per germline, CDR1 LNHNV and CDR2 YYDKDF (reference sequence). This CDR3 has 16 residues. Trimming took off 2 bases at V and 2 bases at J, with 15 bases between the two ends.

The chain carries TRBV9 and TRBJ2-1, with TRBD2 matching 7 bases. The trim removed 2 bases at V and 8 bases at J, leaving 10 bases unmatched. Germline-derived CDR1 and CDR2 are SGDLS and YYNGEE. The CDR3 is made up of 15 amino acids. In DNA form, the CDR3 reads TGTGCCAGCAGCGTGGGCGGGAGTAGGTACGATGAGCAGTTCTTC. It specifies CASSVGGSRYDEQFF.

This chain connects TRBV7-9 to TRBJ1-5; TRBD1 might be the D (6 bases). Deletions cut 4 bases from V and 1 base from J, with 11 bases between. This CDR3 contains 15 residues. Per the germline V gene, CDR1 is SEHNR and CDR2 is FQNEAQ (reference sequence). The CDR3 spells CASSSHRESNQPQHF. CDR3 DNA sequence: TGTGCCAGCAGCTCCCACAGGGAAAGCAATCAGCCCCAGCATTTT.